These 26 T cell receptor beta chains were sequenced from one sample in a study of early T cells in non-severe SARS-CoV-2 infection. TCRdb fed the 5' RACE reads into MiXCR, producing one record per CDR3 protein. The sample has 55,000 to 65,000 distinct CDR3 sequences, 8% to 11% seen once. Sequenced: whole blood. Receptors were obtained from an adult who was a healthcare worker with PCR-confirmed SARS-CoV-2 infection or an uninfected control (not recorded which).

This clonotype was counted only a few times. The CDR3 protein is CASSVGGQGEQYF. Written as DNA, the CDR3 is TGTGCCAGCAGCGTAGGGGGCCAGGGCGAGCAGTACTTC. This chain uses TRBV9 with TRBJ2-7; D is perhaps TRBD1 (5 bases). Germline V CDR1 and CDR2: SGDLS, YYNGEE. There are 13 residues in the CDR3. Trimming removed 0 bases from V and 6 bases from J, with 10 bases in between. The whole variable domain, filled in from reference TRBV9 and TRBJ2-7, reads DSGVTQTPKHLITATGQRVTLRCSPRSGDLSVYWYQQSLDQGLQFLIQYYNGEERAKGNILERFSAQQFPDLHSELNLSSLELGDSALYFCASSVGGQGEQYFGPGTRLTVT.

This clonotype was seen at least ten times. This chain uses TRBV7-8 with TRBJ2-7; TRBD2 agrees at 12 bases. J was trimmed by 0 bases and V by 1 base; bases with no gene match: 10. This CDR3 is 19 amino acids long. CDR1 is SGHVS and CDR2 is FQNEAQ in the germline V gene. The CDR3 here is CASSLGGLAGQLISYEQYF. Written as DNA, the CDR3 is TGTGCCAGCAGCTTAGGGGGACTAGCGGGCCAATTAATCTCCTACGAGCAGTACTTC.

The J gene is TRBJ1-1, the V gene TRBV7-9; the D gene is possibly TRBD1 (5 bases). The V and J ends lost 11 bases and 7 bases respectively, with 11 bases between them. The germline V gene has CDR1 SEHNR and CDR2 FQNEAQ (reference sequence). CDR3 length: 10 amino acids. This chain's CDR3 is CALGRDEAFF. In nucleotides, the CDR3 is TGTGCCCTTGGCAGGGATGAAGCTTTCTTT.

This clonotype was seen ten or more times. J is TRBJ2-1 and V is TRBV10-3, with D uncertain. Trimming cost V 2 bases and J 6 bases, with 2 bases left between them. From germline, CDR1 is ENHRY and CDR2 SYGVKD. There are 11 residues in the CDR3. CDR3 amino acids: CAISEANEQFF. CDR3 in DNA: TGTGCCATCAGTGAGGCCAATGAGCAGTTCTTC.

The chain carries TRBV29-1 and TRBJ1-2; unclear D gene. The CDR3 spans 13 residues. Germline V lookup: CDR1 SQVTM, CDR2 ANQGSEA. The ends were cut back, 7 bases at V and 4 bases at J, with 16 bases in the middle. The CDR3 loop reads CSGIGSRPYGYTF. As DNA, the CDR3 is TGCAGCGGTATCGGCTCCCGGCCCTATGGCTACACCTTC.

In DNA, the CDR3 is TGTGCCAGCTCACCGGAAACGGGAGGCCACGAGCAGTACTTC. The encoded protein is CASSPETGGHEQYF. This chain links TRBV18 with TRBJ2-7; TRBD2 matches at 7 bases. This CDR3 region has 14 residues. Germline V lookup: CDR1 KGHSH, CDR2 LQKENI. Trimming at V came to 3 bases and at J to 5 bases, leaving 7 bases not matched to a gene.

The chain uses TRBV20-1 and TRBJ2-5, with TRBD1 matching 8 bases. Germline V lookup: CDR1 DFQATT, CDR2 SNEGSKA (reference sequence). The CDR3 length is 15 residues. The V and J ends lost 3 bases and 1 base, in that order; junction bases with no gene match: 7. The DNA of the CDR3 is TGCAGTGCTAGCCCTTTACAGGGGGTCCAAGAGACCCAGTACTTC. It codes for CSASPLQGVQETQYF.

This clonotype was counted many times. The chain carries TRBV7-8 and TRBJ2-3; TRBD2 is a possible D gene (6 bases). The V end was cut by 5 bases, the J end by 0 bases, with 21 bases between. Germline V gene sequence: CDR1 SGHVS, CDR2 FQNEAQ. CDR3 length: 18 amino acids. CDR3 nucleotide sequence: TGTGCCAGCAGCCCCCGCTTGAGGGGCGGGATAAGCACAGATACGCAGTATTTT. As protein: CASSPRLRGGISTDTQYF.

This clonotype has a count of ten or more. J is TRBJ2-2 and V is TRBV18, with D unclear. Germline V lookup: CDR1 KGHSH, CDR2 LQKENI. Deletions cut 0 bases from V and 4 bases from J, with 9 bases between. This CDR3 has 15 residues. CDR3 loop: CASSPPADPTGELFF. CDR3 DNA: TGTGCCAGCTCACCACCGGCGGATCCCACCGGGGAGCTGTTTTTT.

The chain joins TRBV3-1 to TRBJ2-1; possible D gene TRBD2, 6 bases. The CDR3 covers 14 residues. V lost 4 bases to trimming and J lost 9 bases, with 16 bases between them. Germline lookup yields CDR1 LGHDT and CDR2 YNNKEL (reference sequence). The CDR3 DNA is TGTGCCAGCAGCCCATTAGCGGACCCGCGTGAGCAGTTCTTC. This codes for CASSPLADPREQFF.

Concerning this clonotype: A much more abundant neighbour one base away suggests this may be a read error. The J gene is TRBJ1-1, the V gene TRBV29-1; 7 bases match TRBD1. Trimming removed 7 bases from V and 1 base from J; junction bases left unmatched: 3. CDR1 and CDR2 from the germline V gene are SQVTM and ANQGSEA. The CDR3 has 12 residues. In DNA, the CDR3 is TGCAGCGCGGGACAGAGGAACACTGAAGCTTTCTTT. As protein: CSAGQRNTEAFF.

There are a few counts of this clonotype. The chain uses TRBV11-2 and TRBJ2-2; D gene uncertain. This CDR3 is 16 amino acids long. Germline CDR1 SGHAT, CDR2 FQNNGV. Trimming cost V 5 bases and J 1 base, with 14 bases left between them. The CDR3 loop is CASSLRRTVNTGELFF. CDR3 bases: TGTGCCAGCAGCCTCCGCCGGACGGTGAACACCGGGGAGCTGTTTTTT. The full variable domain, rest sourced from reference TRBV11-2 and TRBJ2-2, is EAGVAQSPRYKIIEKRQSVAFWCNPISGHATLYWYQQILGQGPKLLIQFQNNGVVDDSQLPKDRFSAERLKGVDSTLKIQPAKLEDSAVYLCASSLRRTVNTGELFFGEGSRLTVL.

This clonotype was picked up a small number of times. The chain links TRBV20-1 to TRBJ2-6, with D perhaps TRBD2 (6 bases). The germline gives CDR1 DFQATT, CDR2 SNEGSKA (reference sequence). V was pared by 0 bases and J by 2 bases, with 8 bases between. The CDR3 extends over 15 amino acids. DNA of the CDR3: TGCAGTGCTAGAGATCCGGGGGCTGGGGCCAACGTCCTGACTTTC. Its translation: CSARDPGAGANVLTF.

Ten or more counts support this clonotype. The chain has TRBV7-2 and TRBJ1-1, with D possibly TRBD1 on 5 matching bases. Germline loops: CDR1 SGHTA, CDR2 FQGNSA. The CDR3 consists of 14 residues. Trimming stripped 5 bases from V and 1 base from J, with 11 bases between. The CDR3 DNA sequence: TGTGCCAGCAGCCCGCAAACAGGGAACACTGAAGCTTTCTTT. Its translation is CASSPQTGNTEAFF.

This clonotype was recorded many times. The genes are TRBV5-1 and TRBJ1-1, with D unclear. This CDR3 region has 13 residues. CDR1 and CDR2 from the germline V gene are SGHRS and YFSETQ. Trimming removed 0 bases at V and 0 bases at J, with 3 bases between. CDR3 sequence reads: CASSLVLNTEAFF. The CDR3 nucleotides are TGCGCCAGCAGCTTGGTGTTGAACACTGAAGCTTTCTTT.

This clonotype was seen a handful of times. The chain links TRBV3-1 to TRBJ2-7, with 8 bases matching TRBD1. The germline gives CDR1 LGHDT, CDR2 YNNKEL (reference sequence). V was clipped by 4 bases and J by 0 bases; unmatched bases: 2. The CDR3 runs to 14 residues. CDR3 protein: CASSRTGNSYEQYF. The CDR3 coding sequence is TGTGCCAGCAGCCGGACAGGGAACTCCTACGAGCAGTACTTC.

V gene TRBV10-3 combines with J gene TRBJ2-5; D unresolved. CDR3 length: 13 residues. Germline CDR1 is ENHRY and CDR2 is SYGVKD. Deletions cut 2 bases from V and 1 base from J, with 5 bases between. Here the CDR3 reads CAISEQAQETQYF. The CDR3 nucleotides read TGTGCCATCAGTGAGCAGGCCCAAGAGACCCAGTACTTC.

The sample holds a few counts of this clonotype. The CDR3 protein is CASSLGQGVVTGELFF. DNA of the CDR3: TGTGCCAGCAGTTTGGGCCAGGGGGTCGTCACCGGGGAGCTGTTTTTT. The V and J genes are TRBV12-3 or TRBV12-4 and TRBJ2-2, with 7 nucleotides matching TRBD1. CDR3 length: 16 amino acids. Unmatched junction bases numbered 8, after V lost 3 bases and J lost 4 bases.

For this clonotype: The junction shows a germline mismatch at one end, possibly a read error. The chain employs TRBV7-6 and TRBJ1-5; D is uncertain. The CDR3 loop spans 13 amino acids. The V gene's germline CDR1 is SGHVS and CDR2 FNYEAQ. The CDR3 DNA is TGTGCCAGCAGCTTAATGGGCAATCAGCCCCTGCATTTT. It codes for CASSLMGNQPLHF.

Many counts were recorded for this clonotype. This chain uses TRBV18 with TRBJ2-5, with D possibly being TRBD1 or TRBD2 (5 bases each). Trimming removed 2 bases at V and 6 bases at J, with 10 bases between. In germline, CDR1 is KGHSH, CDR2 LQKENI. The length of the CDR3 is 13 residues. CDR3 bases: TGTGCCAGCTCACCAGAGGGGAGCAAGACCCAGTACTTC. Its translation is CASSPEGSKTQYF.

This clonotype was seen only a few times. This chain joins TRBV18 and TRBJ2-7; 7 nucleotides match TRBD2. The germline CDR1 and CDR2 sequences are KGHSH and LQKENI. This CDR3 has 14 residues. Germline trimming cut 3 bases from V and 5 bases from J; bases unmatched to any gene: 7. The CDR3 spells CASSPRTSEHEQYF. The CDR3 nucleotides read TGTGCCAGCTCACCCCGAACTAGCGAGCACGAGCAGTACTTC.

V usage is TRBV5-1 and J usage is TRBJ1-5; D unresolved. Germline-derived CDR1 and CDR2 are SGHRS and YFSETQ. This CDR3 is built from 10 residues. Trimming stripped 10 bases from V and 7 bases from J, with 9 bases between. The CDR3 protein is CARTGQPQHF. In DNA, the CDR3 is TGCGCCCGTACGGGGCAGCCCCAGCATTTT.

This clonotype showed up just a few times. In nucleotides, the CDR3 is TGCAGTGCTAGGGACAGGGGGCCCTATGGCTACACCTTC. It translates to CSARDRGPYGYTF. This chain connects TRBV20-1 to TRBJ1-2, with 11 bases that match TRBD1. With V trimmed by 3 bases and J by 4 bases, 1 base remained unmatched. This CDR3 is 13 amino acids long. Germline assignment: CDR1 DFQATT and CDR2 SNEGSKA (reference sequence).

The V gene is TRBV7-2, the J gene TRBJ2-1, with 8 positions matching TRBD1. Germline trimming cut 5 bases from V and 2 bases from J; bases unmatched to any gene: 5. Germline V CDR1 and CDR2: SGHTA, FQGNSA. CDR3 length: 15 amino acids. The CDR3 nucleotides are TGTGCCAGCAGCAAACAGGGGGGACCCTACAATGAGCAGTTCTTC. This codes for CASSKQGGPYNEQFF.

This clonotype was observed a few times. The rearrangement links TRBV5-4 to TRBJ2-5; TRBD1 is a possible D gene (6 bases). Per the germline V gene, CDR1 is SGHNT and CDR2 is YYREEE (reference sequence). Trimming stripped 0 bases from V and 2 bases from J, with 14 bases between. The CDR3 contains 16 residues. Here the CDR3 reads CASSLAGQGPQETQYF. For the CDR3, the DNA is TGTGCCAGCAGCTTGGCCGGGCAGGGGCCTCAAGAGACCCAGTACTTC.

This clonotype was seen repeatedly, ten times or more. The J gene is TRBJ1-1, the V gene TRBV15; D gene uncertain. Germline V gene sequence: CDR1 LNHNV, CDR2 YYDKDF (reference sequence). Trimming removed 0 bases from V and 5 bases from J, with 13 bases in between. The CDR3 is made up of 15 amino acids. For the CDR3, the DNA is TGTGCCACCAGCAGAGATGATTGGAGGAGGACTGAAGCTTTCTTT. Translating gives CATSRDDWRRTEAFF.